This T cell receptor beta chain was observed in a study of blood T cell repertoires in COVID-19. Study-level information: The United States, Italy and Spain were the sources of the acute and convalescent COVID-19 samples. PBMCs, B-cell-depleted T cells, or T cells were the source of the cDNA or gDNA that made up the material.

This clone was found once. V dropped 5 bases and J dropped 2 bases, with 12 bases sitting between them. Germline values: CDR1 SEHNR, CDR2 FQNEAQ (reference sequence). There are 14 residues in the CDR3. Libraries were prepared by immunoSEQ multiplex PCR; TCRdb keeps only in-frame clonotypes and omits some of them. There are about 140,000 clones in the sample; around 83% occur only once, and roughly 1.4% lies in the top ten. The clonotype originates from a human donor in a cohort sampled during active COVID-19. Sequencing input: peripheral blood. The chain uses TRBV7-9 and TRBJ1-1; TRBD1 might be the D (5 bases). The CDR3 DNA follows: TGTGCCAGCAGCCGGGACTCGGACAACACTGAAGCTTTCTTT. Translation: CASSRDSDNTEAFF.